The entry below describes one T cell receptor beta chain. This record comes from a study of blood T cell repertoires in COVID-19. Across the study: PBMCs, B-cell-depleted T cells, or T cells were the source of the cDNA or gDNA that made up the material.

Only in-frame clones appear in the TCRdb table, and some are missing; sequencing was by immunoSEQ multiplex PCR. The table shows around 260,000 clones, with roughly 83% occurring only once. The CDR3 is 14 amino acids. Per germline, CDR1 SGHRS and CDR2 YFSETQ. J lost 5 bases, V lost 1 base, and 2 bases had no gene match. V gene TRBV5-1 combines with J gene TRBJ2-7; 11 bases are shared with TRBD2. Sequencing was performed on peripheral blood. This receptor was obtained from a man aged 60 to 75 who had recovered from COVID-19. The CDR3 here is CASSLQLAGDEQYF. For the CDR3, the DNA is TGCGCCAGCAGCTTGCAACTAGCGGGAGACGAGCAGTACTTC.